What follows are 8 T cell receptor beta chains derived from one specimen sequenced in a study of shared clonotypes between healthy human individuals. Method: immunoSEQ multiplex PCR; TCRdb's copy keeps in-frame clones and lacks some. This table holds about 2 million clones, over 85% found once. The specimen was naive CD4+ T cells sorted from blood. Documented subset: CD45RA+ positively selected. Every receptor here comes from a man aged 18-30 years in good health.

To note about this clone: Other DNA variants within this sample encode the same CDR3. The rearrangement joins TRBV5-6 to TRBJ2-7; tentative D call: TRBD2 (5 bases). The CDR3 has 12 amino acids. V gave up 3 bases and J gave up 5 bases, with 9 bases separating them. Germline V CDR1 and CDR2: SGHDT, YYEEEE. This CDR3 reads CASSWTGDEQYF. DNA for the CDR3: TGTGCCAGCAGCTGGACTGGGGACGAGCAGTACTTC.

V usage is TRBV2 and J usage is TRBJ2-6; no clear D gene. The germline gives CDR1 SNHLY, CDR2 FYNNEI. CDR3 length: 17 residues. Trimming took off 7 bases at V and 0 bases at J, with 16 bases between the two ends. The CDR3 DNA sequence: TGTGCCAGCATAGGTGCGACTGGAAACTCTGGGGCCAACGTCCTGACTTTC. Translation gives CASIGATGNSGANVLTF.

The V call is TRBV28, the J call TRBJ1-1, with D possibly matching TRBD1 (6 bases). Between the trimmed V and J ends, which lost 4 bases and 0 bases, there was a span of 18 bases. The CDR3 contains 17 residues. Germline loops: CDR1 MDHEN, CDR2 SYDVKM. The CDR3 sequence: CASSSLGQSSMNTEAFF. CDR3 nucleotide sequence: TGTGCCAGCAGTTCCTTAGGACAGTCTTCCATGAACACTGAAGCTTTCTTT.

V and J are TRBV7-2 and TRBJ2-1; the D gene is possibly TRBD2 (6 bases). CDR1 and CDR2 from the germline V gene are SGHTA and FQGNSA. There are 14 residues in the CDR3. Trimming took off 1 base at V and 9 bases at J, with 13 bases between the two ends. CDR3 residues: CASSLVSRGGEQFF. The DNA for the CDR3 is TGTGCCAGCAGCTTAGTTTCGCGGGGCGGTGAGCAGTTCTTC.

The CDR3 spells CASSLAGQITEAFF. CDR3 in DNA: TGTGCCAGCAGCTTAGCCGGACAGATCACTGAAGCTTTCTTT. This chain links TRBV7-8 with TRBJ1-1, with a weak D call TRBD1 (6 bases). CDR1 is SGHVS and CDR2 is FQNEAQ in the germline V gene. There are 14 residues in the CDR3. With 0 bases removed from V and 4 bases from J, the gap between germline ends came to 9 bases.

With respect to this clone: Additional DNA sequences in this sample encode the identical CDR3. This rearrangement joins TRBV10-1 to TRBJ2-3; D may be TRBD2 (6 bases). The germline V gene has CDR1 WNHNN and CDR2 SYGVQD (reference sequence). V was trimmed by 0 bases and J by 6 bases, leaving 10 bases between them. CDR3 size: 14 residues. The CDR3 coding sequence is TGCGCCAGCAGTGAGTCGGCGGGAAGGGATACGCAGTATTTT. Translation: CASSESAGRDTQYF.

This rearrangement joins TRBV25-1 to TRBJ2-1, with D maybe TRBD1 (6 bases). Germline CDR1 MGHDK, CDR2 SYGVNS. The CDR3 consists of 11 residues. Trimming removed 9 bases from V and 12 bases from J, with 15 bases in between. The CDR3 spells CASSGVLGQFF. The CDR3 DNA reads TGTGCCAGTTCAGGGGTCTTGGGGCAGTTCTTC.

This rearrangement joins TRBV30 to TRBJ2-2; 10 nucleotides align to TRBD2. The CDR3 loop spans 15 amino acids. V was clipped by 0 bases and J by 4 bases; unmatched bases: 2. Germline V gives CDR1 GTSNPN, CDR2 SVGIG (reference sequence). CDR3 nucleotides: TGTGCCTGGAGTGTAGGACTAGCGGTCACCGGGGAGCTGTTTTTT. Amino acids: CAWSVGLAVTGELFF.